One sample yielded the 20 T cell receptor beta chains listed below, sequenced in a study of cytomegalovirus exposure and HLA in healthy donors. PCR used 60 Vbeta primers and 13 Jbeta primers. Here immunoSEQ multiplex PCR was the method, and the copy in TCRdb shows in-frame clones only, minus some. The sample holds some 190,000 clones, roughly nine tenths seen once. The sample taken for sequencing was PBMCs. The receptors originated from a boy between 2 and 10 years old in good health and CMV-seronegative.

The rearrangement joins TRBV10-3 to TRBJ1-1, with D perhaps TRBD1 (6 bases). Germline CDR1 ENHRY, CDR2 SYGVKD. Trimming removed 11 bases at V and 1 base at J, with 11 bases between. This CDR3 contains 12 residues. This chain's CDR3 is CASRGGNTEAFF. The CDR3 nucleotides are TGTGCCTCCAGGGGCGGGAACACTGAAGCTTTCTTT.

V gene TRBV27 combines with J gene TRBJ2-1, with a weak D call TRBD2 (5 bases). Germline V gene lookup returns CDR1 MNHEY and CDR2 SMNVEV (reference sequence). This CDR3 has 14 residues. V was cut by 6 bases and J by 1 base, with 10 bases left in between. In DNA form, the CDR3 reads TGTGCCAGCAGGAGGGTCTCGTCCTACAATGAGCAGTTCTTC. Translated: CASRRVSSYNEQFF.

The genes are TRBV18 and TRBJ2-7, with TRBD2 as a possible D gene (6 bases). The CDR3 consists of 11 residues. Germline V gives CDR1 KGHSH, CDR2 LQKENI. The DNA for the CDR3 is TGTGTCCGGGGGTGGGGCTACGAGCAGTACTTC. Its protein product is CVRGWGYEQYF.

The chain carries TRBV19 and TRBJ1-5; 9 nucleotides agree with TRBD1. This CDR3 spans 15 amino acids. Germline loops: CDR1 LNHDA, CDR2 SQIVND (reference sequence). Trimming took 7 bases from V and 6 from J; bases not matched to a gene: 10. The CDR3 nucleotides read TGTGCCAGTACCTCACCGGGACAGGGCTCTCAGCCCCAGCATTTT. Protein sequence: CASTSPGQGSQPQHF.

About this clone: At one end, the junction sequence differs from germline, possibly due to a read error. This chain connects TRBV7-9 to TRBJ2-1; 9 bases match TRBD2. This CDR3 has 17 amino acids. CDR1 and CDR2 from the germline V gene are SEHNR and FQNEAQ (reference sequence). CDR3 in amino acids: CSSTPSIAGVPYNEQFF. The CDR3 DNA follows: TGTTCCAGCACCCCCTCGATAGCGGGAGTCCCCTACAATGAGCAGTTCTTC. Drawing the rest from reference TRBV7-9 and TRBJ2-1, the complete variable domain is DTGVSQNPRHKITKRGQNVTFRCDPISEHNRLYWYRQTLGQGPEFLTYFQNEAQLEKSRLLSDRFSAERPKGSFSTLEIQRTEQGDSAMYLCSSTPSIAGVPYNEQFFGPGTRLTVL.

This rearrangement joins TRBV6-1 to TRBJ2-5, with 9 nucleotides matching TRBD2. The V segment lost 3 bases and the J segment 3 bases; nucleotides outside the gene matches: 8. There are 16 residues in the CDR3. In germline, CDR1 is MNHNS, CDR2 SASEGT. As DNA, the CDR3 is TGTGCCAGCAGTGATCGTAGCAGACTAGCGGAAGAGACCCAGTACTTC. It is translated as CASSDRSRLAEETQYF.

The rearrangement uses TRBV2 and TRBJ1-3, with 7 nucleotides matching TRBD1. The CDR3 extends over 15 amino acids. Germline V CDR1 and CDR2: SNHLY, FYNNEI. V dropped 5 bases and J dropped 4; count of bases not matched to a gene: 8. The DNA for the CDR3 is TGTGCCAGCAGTACCGGGACAGTGGACGGAAACACCATATATTTT. It translates to CASSTGTVDGNTIYF.

V gene TRBV10-3 combines with J gene TRBJ1-2; 10 positions match TRBD1. The CDR3 runs to 17 residues. The germline V gene has CDR1 ENHRY and CDR2 SYGVKD. J lost 6 bases, V lost 0 bases, and 10 bases had no gene match. CDR3 sequence: CAISESWTRQGADGYTF. CDR3 in DNA: TGTGCCATCAGTGAGTCGTGGACCCGACAGGGGGCTGATGGCTACACCTTC.

The chain carries TRBV15 and TRBJ1-4, with 11 bases aligning to TRBD1. The length of the CDR3 is 16 residues. The germline V gene has CDR1 LNHNV and CDR2 YYDKDF (reference sequence). Trimming cost V 4 bases and J 6 bases; bases outside gene matches: 7. The CDR3 sequence is CATSKDRGLGDEKLFF. DNA of the CDR3: TGTGCCACCAGCAAGGACAGGGGGCTAGGAGATGAAAAACTGTTTTTT.

J is TRBJ2-7 and V is TRBV19; D might be TRBD2 (6 bases). V was clipped by 5 bases and J by 7 bases, with 12 bases between them. Germline V lookup: CDR1 LNHDA, CDR2 SQIVND (reference sequence). The CDR3 contains 12 residues. The CDR3 DNA reads TGTGCCAGTAGTGGTCTAGGGAGGGAGCAGTACTTC. This translates into CASSGLGREQYF. The entire variable domain, with the rest obtained from reference TRBV19 and TRBJ2-7, is as follows: DGGITQSPKYLFRKEGQNVTLSCEQNLNHDAMYWYRQDPGQGLRLIYYSQIVNDFQKGDIAEGYSVSREKKESFPLTVTSAQKNPTAFYLCASSGLGREQYFGPGTRLTVT.

This clone was seen once. V usage is TRBV28 and J usage is TRBJ1-5, with 7 positions matching TRBD1. The CDR3 has 15 residues. The ends lost 5 bases at V and 2 bases at J; junction bases unmatched: 6. From germline, CDR1 is MDHEN and CDR2 SYDVKM. The CDR3 DNA is TGTGCCAGCAGTGCACAGGGGCCGGGCAATCAGCCCCAGCATTTT. Translating gives CASSAQGPGNQPQHF.

This clone was picked up one time. The chain carries TRBV5-1 and TRBJ2-7, with TRBD1 identical over 7 bases. The V and J ends lost 3 bases and 3 bases, in that order; junction bases with no gene match: 6. Germline CDR1 SGHRS, CDR2 YFSETQ. The CDR3 totals 14 residues. In DNA, the CDR3 is TGCGCCAGCAGCTCGCCGGGACAGAACTACGAGCAGTACTTC. As protein: CASSSPGQNYEQYF. The variable domain in full, with the rest retrieved from reference TRBV5-1 and TRBJ2-7, is KAGVTQTPRYLIKTRGQQVTLSCSPISGHRSVSWYQQTPGQGLQFLFEYFSETQRNKGNFPGRFSGRQFSNSRSEMNVSTLELGDSALYLCASSSPGQNYEQYFGPGTRLTVT.

The chain recombines TRBV7-3 with TRBJ2-1; D possibly corresponds to TRBD2 (7 bases). Trimming cost V 5 bases and J 6 bases, with 17 bases left between them. Germline V gene lookup returns CDR1 SGHTA and CDR2 FQGTGA. This CDR3 is built from 15 residues. The CDR3 spells CASSLGGGATNEQFF. DNA for the CDR3: TGTGCCAGCAGCCTCGGAGGGGGGGCGACCAATGAGCAGTTCTTC.

V and J are TRBV2 and TRBJ2-4, with a possible D match to TRBD2 (6 bases). V was clipped by 1 base and J by 0 bases, with 10 bases between them. Per germline, CDR1 SNHLY and CDR2 FYNNEI. The CDR3 is 16 residues long. Here the CDR3 DNA reads TGTGCCAGCAGTGAAGGGCTAGCGAAAGCCAAAAACATTCAGTACTTC. This codes for CASSEGLAKAKNIQYF.

CDR3: CASTPDRVQSPLHF. The DNA for the CDR3 is TGTGCCAGCACCCCGGACAGGGTACAGTCACCCCTCCACTTT. The rearrangement links TRBV28 to TRBJ1-6; 8 nucleotides agree with TRBD1. V shed 7 bases, J shed 10 bases, and the junction held 9 bases outside the gene matches. This CDR3 region has 14 residues. CDR1 MDHEN and CDR2 SYDVKM come from the germline V gene.

The V gene is TRBV13, the J gene TRBJ2-1, with 11 bases that match TRBD2. CDR1 is PRHDT, CDR2 FYEKMQ, per germline (reference sequence). The CDR3 sequence is 14 residues long. The junction had 6 bases not matched to a gene; V was cut back by 5 bases and J by 9 bases. For the CDR3, the DNA is TGTGCCAGCAGCCCCGGGACTAGCGGCACTGAGCAGTTCTTC. Its translation: CASSPGTSGTEQFF.

This chain uses TRBV9 with TRBJ2-7, with 8 bases that match TRBD2. J was trimmed by 2 bases and V by 2 bases; bases with no gene match: 3. Germline CDR1 and CDR2: SGDLS and YYNGEE. The CDR3 has 14 residues. CDR3 DNA: TGTGCCAGCAGCGTGGGGACTAGTCCCTACGAGCAGTACTTC. Protein sequence: CASSVGTSPYEQYF.

The rearrangement uses TRBV19 and TRBJ1-5; TRBD1 aligns across 8 bases. CDR1 and CDR2 from the germline V gene are LNHDA and SQIVND (reference sequence). V lost 0 bases to trimming and J lost 7 bases; unmatched junction nucleotides: 5. The CDR3 is made up of 15 amino acids. CDR3 DNA: TGTGCCAGTAGTATAGAGCCAGGGGGCCGACAGCCCCAGCATTTT. It is translated as CASSIEPGGRQPQHF.

The gene calls are TRBV5-4 and TRBJ2-3, with D hard to call. The CDR3 runs 14 residues. Looked up from germline, CDR1 is SGHNT and CDR2 is YYREEE (reference sequence). Trimming removed 4 bases at V and 0 bases at J, with 9 bases between. In nucleotides, the CDR3 is TGTGCCAGCAGCGAGGAGTCAAGCACAGATACGCAGTATTTT. This codes for CASSEESSTDTQYF. Based on the CDR3 plus reference TRBV5-4 and TRBJ2-3, the full variable domain is ETGVTQSPTHLIKTRGQQVTLRCSSQSGHNTVSWYQQALGQGPQFIFQYYREEENGRGNFPPRFSGLQFPNYSSELNVNALELDDSALYLCASSEESSTDTQYFGPGTRLTVL.

The V and J genes are TRBV9 and TRBJ1-3; 7 positions agree with TRBD1. Trimming cost V 4 bases and J 3 bases; bases outside gene matches: 4. The CDR3 runs to 14 residues. Germline V gene data show CDR1 as SGDLS and CDR2 as YYNGEE. CDR3 amino acids: CASSPGQHGNTIYF. The CDR3 coding sequence is TGTGCCAGCAGCCCGGGACAGCATGGAAACACCATATATTTT.